Shown below are 18 T cell receptor beta chains from a single sample sequenced in a study of beta chain features in type 1 diabetes. Study results and caveats: People with Type 1 diabetes carried modestly yet significantly shorter TCRB CDR3s in all four CD4+ subsets.

Every isolated RNA sample was fully reverse transcribed, so sequencing captured expressed TCRB transcripts. Measured with immunoSEQ multiplex PCR; TCRdb has only the in-frame clones, and not every one. The sample includes 350,000 to 450,000 clones, 10% to 15% seen only once; the top ten take around 0.01%. For these receptors, no antigen is known. The material sequenced was naive CD4+ T cells from blood. These receptors originate from a woman between 18 and 29 years old with type 1 diabetes.

The chain recombines TRBV18 with TRBJ1-3; the D gene is possibly TRBD1 (6 bases). This CDR3 is 17 amino acids long. The V and J ends lost 1 base and 0 bases respectively, with 13 bases between them. Germline V gene sequence: CDR1 KGHSH, CDR2 LQKENI. The DNA for the CDR3 is TGTGCCAGCTCACCACAAGAACAGGGCAACTCTGGAAACACCATATATTTT. Translating gives CASSPQEQGNSGNTIYF.

The rearrangement uses TRBV29-1 and TRBJ2-7; D ambiguous. Trimming removed 4 bases from V and 0 bases from J, with 7 bases in between. The germline gives CDR1 SQVTM, CDR2 ANQGSEA. The CDR3 runs 12 residues. CDR3 loop: CSVVRDSYEQYF. The CDR3 DNA is TGCAGCGTTGTTCGAGACTCCTACGAGCAGTACTTC.

The chain joins TRBV30 to TRBJ2-1; D might be TRBD2 (5 bases). Germline CDR1 GTSNPN, CDR2 SVGIG (reference sequence). This CDR3 contains 13 residues. V was clipped by 4 bases and J by 6 bases, with 13 bases between them. The CDR3 loop is CAWTPGVGNEQFF. The CDR3 DNA follows: TGTGCCTGGACTCCCGGGGTGGGCAATGAGCAGTTCTTC.

V usage is TRBV27 and J usage is TRBJ1-1; 8 positions agree with TRBD1. Germline V gene data show CDR1 as MNHEY and CDR2 as SMNVEV (reference sequence). Losses at the gene ends were 6 bases for V and 0 bases for J; bases not matched to a gene: 12. The CDR3 runs to 17 residues. CDR3 bases: TGTGCCAGCAGGCGACAGGGGATCAATCGGGTGAACACTGAAGCTTTCTTT. It is translated as CASRRQGINRVNTEAFF.

In this sample, this clone turned up a few times. The chain uses TRBV19 and TRBJ1-5; D uncertain. Germline V gives CDR1 LNHDA, CDR2 SQIVND (reference sequence). This CDR3 spans 14 amino acids. Trimming stripped 3 bases from V and 3 bases from J, with 9 bases between. The CDR3 nucleotides are TGTGCCAGTAGTATGGGCGAGACCAATCAGCCCCAGCATTTT. Protein product: CASSMGETNQPQHF. The full variable domain, in which reference TRBV19 and TRBJ1-5 provide the parts outside the CDR3, is DGGITQSPKYLFRKEGQNVTLSCEQNLNHDAMYWYRQDPGQGLRLIYYSQIVNDFQKGDIAEGYSVSREKKESFPLTVTSAQKNPTAFYLCASSMGETNQPQHFGDGTRLSIL.

This clone was seen a handful of times. The rearrangement joins TRBV7-9 to TRBJ1-5; a possible D gene is TRBD1 (5 bases). The CDR3 extends over 15 amino acids. V was trimmed by 5 bases and J by 6 bases, leaving 17 bases between them. Germline CDR1 reads SEHNR; CDR2 reads FQNEAQ (reference sequence). As DNA, the CDR3 is TGTGCCAGCAGCCCACAAGACGGGGGGACTCAGCCCCAGCATTTT. Its protein product is CASSPQDGGTQPQHF.

This clone has only a few counts. This chain joins TRBV29-1 and TRBJ1-1; the D gene is possibly TRBD1 (6 bases). Per germline, CDR1 SQVTM and CDR2 ANQGSEA. Trimming left V 4 bases short and J 8 bases short, with 11 bases between. This CDR3 has 11 amino acids. CDR3 DNA sequence: TGCAGCGTTGTGGGGGCCCAAGAAGCTTTCTTT. The encoded protein is CSVVGAQEAFF.

This clone was counted between two and nine times. V and J are TRBV11-2 and TRBJ2-2; D gene ambiguous. Germline assignment: CDR1 SGHAT and CDR2 FQNNGV. This CDR3 comprises 14 residues. The V end lost 8 bases, the J end lost 1 base, and 11 bases lay between the germline ends. For the CDR3, the DNA is TGTGCCAGCGTACACAGATTGAACACCGGGGAGCTGTTTTTT. Translated: CASVHRLNTGELFF.

The chain links TRBV11-2 to TRBJ1-1; the D gene is possibly TRBD1 (6 bases). Trimming removed 8 bases from V and 7 bases from J, with 17 bases in between. Germline loops: CDR1 SGHAT, CDR2 FQNNGV. The CDR3 extends over 13 amino acids. CDR3 sequence (DNA): TGTGCCAGCTTAGGGAAACAGGGATATGAAGCTTTCTTT. Amino acids: CASLGKQGYEAFF.

The CDR3 DNA is TGCGCCAGCAGCCCCCGGGGCGGAGCGGGGGACTACGAGCAGTACTTC. This gives the protein CASSPRGGAGDYEQYF. The rearrangement links TRBV5-1 to TRBJ2-7; 8 bases are shared with TRBD2. V shed 4 bases, J shed 3 bases, and the junction held 12 bases outside the gene matches. The germline V gene has CDR1 SGHRS and CDR2 YFSETQ. The CDR3 sequence is 16 residues long.

This clone was detected only a few times. This chain uses TRBV18 with TRBJ2-7; the D is unclear. Germline V gene sequence: CDR1 KGHSH, CDR2 LQKENI. The CDR3 length is 14 residues. Trimming pared 6 bases from V and 2 bases from J, leaving 14 bases between. In DNA, the CDR3 is TGTGCCAGCTCGTCGGGTCTTGAGGCCTACGAGCAGTACTTC. As protein: CASSSGLEAYEQYF.

This clone appeared a few times. The chain carries TRBV7-2 and TRBJ2-3; a weak D match, TRBD1 (6 bases). Germline V gene sequence: CDR1 SGHTA, CDR2 FQGNSA. Trimming pared 1 base from V and 0 bases from J, leaving 11 bases between. The CDR3 covers 16 residues. The CDR3 region has the DNA TGTGCCAGCAGCTTAGTGGGCAGGGGAAGCACAGATACGCAGTATTTT. This sequence encodes CASSLVGRGSTDTQYF.

This clone was counted only a few times. The chain couples TRBV29-1 to TRBJ1-1; no reliable D call. The germline gives CDR1 SQVTM, CDR2 ANQGSEA. V was shortened by 2 bases and J by 2 bases, with 12 bases between the two germline ends. CDR3 length: 14 residues. CDR3 nucleotides: TGCAGCGTTGAAAACATACTGACAAACACTGAAGCTTTCTTT. Protein: CSVENILTNTEAFF.

This clone was found a few times. The rearrangement links TRBV6-5 to TRBJ1-3; weak D call: TRBD1 (5 bases). Trimming took off 2 bases at V and 0 bases at J, with 8 bases between the two ends. This CDR3 is built from 15 residues. Germline CDR1 MNHEY, CDR2 SVGAGI. The DNA for the CDR3 is TGTGCCAGCAGTTACGCAGGACACTCTGGAAACACCATATATTTT. Its protein is CASSYAGHSGNTIYF.

This clone was detected only a few times. The chain has TRBV30 and TRBJ1-5; D call uncertain. Germline loops: CDR1 GTSNPN, CDR2 SVGIG (reference sequence). The CDR3 contains 13 residues. The germline V and J ends were trimmed by 5 bases and 3 bases, with 11 bases remaining between them. In DNA form, the CDR3 reads TGTGCCTGGGGTTTACAACCCAATCAGCCCCAGCATTTT. This encodes CAWGLQPNQPQHF.

The rearrangement uses TRBV5-4 and TRBJ1-1, with 7 positions matching TRBD1. Germline V gives CDR1 SGHNT, CDR2 YYREEE (reference sequence). Trimming cost V 2 bases and J 4 bases; bases outside gene matches: 2. The CDR3 is 13 residues long. CDR3 bases: TGTGCCAGCAGCTTCCCAGGGGGCACTGAAGCTTTCTTT. Its translation: CASSFPGGTEAFF. Full variable domain (remainder filled in from reference TRBV5-4 and TRBJ1-1): ETGVTQSPTHLIKTRGQQVTLRCSSQSGHNTVSWYQQALGQGPQFIFQYYREEENGRGNFPPRFSGLQFPNYSSELNVNALELDDSALYLCASSFPGGTEAFFGQGTRLTVV.

This clone was seen a handful of times. This chain links TRBV19 with TRBJ2-2; TRBD1 matches 7 bases. There are 14 residues in the CDR3. V lost 5 bases to trimming and J lost 5 bases; unmatched junction nucleotides: 5. Germline CDR1 and CDR2: LNHDA and SQIVND (reference sequence). The CDR3 DNA reads TGTGCCAGTAGTCCTGACAGGGTTACCGGGGAGCTGTTTTTT. This sequence encodes CASSPDRVTGELFF.

V gene TRBV11-2 combines with J gene TRBJ1-5, with D unresolved. V lost 4 bases and J 1 base, leaving 8 bases between the germline ends. Germline V gene sequence: CDR1 SGHAT, CDR2 FQNNGV. The CDR3 runs 14 residues. Written as DNA, the CDR3 is TGTGCCAGCAGCTCGGGTAAGAGCAATCAGCCCCAGCATTTT. Translated, it gives CASSSGKSNQPQHF.